This is a list of T cell receptor beta chains from one sample in a study of OX40 agonist ivuxolimab in advanced cancers. Sequencing was performed with immunoSEQ multiplex PCR; in TCRdb, only in-frame clones are kept and a portion is missing. The sample lists under 80,000 clones; 93% were seen once. This specimen consisted of CD4+ or CD8+ T cells sorted from blood, obtained in a trial of the OX40 agonist ivuxolimab. The receptor set was obtained from an adult with an advanced solid tumor such as melanoma, head and neck, liver or kidney cancer. The CDR3 runs from the conserved cysteine through the conserved F or W. The D gene is left open where the match is weak. Clone size is given for some rows only: seen once, a few or many times, or a class if the clone is expanded.

16	TRBV29-1	NA	TRBD2	TRBJ2-1	TGCAGCGTCCATTCGTGGACTAGCGGGAGGGGAAATGAGCAGTTCTTC	CSVHSWTSGRGNEQFF
13	TRBV19	NA	NA	TRBJ2-2	TGTGCCAGTAGTACGTTAAAACCCGGGGAGCTGTTTTTT	CASSTLKPGELFF
12	TRBV7-9	NA	TRBD1	TRBJ1-2	TGTGCCAGCAGATCAGGGGGCGATGGCTACACCTTC	CASRSGGDGYTF
16	TRBV19	NA	NA	TRBJ1-3	TGTGCCAGTTCATCTGCCGGGACATCACCTCTTGACACCATATATTTT	CASSSAGTSPLDTIYF
15	TRBV6-5	NA	TRBD1	TRBJ2-2	TGTGCCAGCAGTTACGTCAGGGGGCTTAACGGGGAGCTGTTTTTT	CASSYVRGLNGELFF
13	TRBV27	NA	NA	TRBJ2-1	TGTGCCTCCTCACCCTCTTTCTACAATGAGCAGTTCTTC	CASSPSFYNEQFF
19	TRBV6-1	NA	NA	TRBJ1-5	TGTGCCAGCAGTGAAGGGTTTGCGACAGGAGGAGGGAGCAATCAGCCCCAGCATTTT	CASSEGFATGGGSNQPQHF
18	TRBV7-2	NA	NA	TRBJ1-5	TGTGCCAGCAAGGCGGCGGGCAGGGAGGATTCAAAGAGTCAGCCCCAGCATTTT	CASKAAGREDSKSQPQHF
16	TRBV13	NA	TRBD2	TRBJ2-7	TGTGCCAGCAGCTTCCGTAGCGGGGGGGTGGACTACGAGCAGTACTTC	CASSFRSGGVDYEQYF
12	TRBV29-1	NA	TRBD2	TRBJ2-2	TGCAGCGTCTACGCGGGAGCCGGGGAGCTGTTTTTT	CSVYAGAGELFF
17	TRBV27	NA	NA	TRBJ2-2	TGTGCCAGCAAACTTCTTACACGCGCAGGAACCACCGGGGAGCTGTTTTTT	CASKLLTRAGTTGELFF
13	TRBV15	NA	NA	TRBJ2-1	TGTGCCACCAGCAGAGTAGTGTACAATGAGCAGTTCTTC	CATSRVVYNEQFF
11	TRBV10-2	NA	TRBD1	TRBJ1-2	TGCGCCAGCAGGGGGACAGATGGCTACACCTTC	CASRGTDGYTF
15	TRBV27	NA	NA	TRBJ2-7	TGTGCCAGCAGTTTATTGCGGACCGCCTCCTACGAGCAGTACTTC	CASSLLRTASYEQYF
15	TRBV27	NA	NA	TRBJ1-1	TGTGCCAGCAGTTTATCCGCCCCTCGACCCACTGAAGCTTTCTTT	CASSLSAPRPTEAFF
19	TRBV4-2	NA	NA	TRBJ2-2	TGTGCCAGCAGCCAAGAAACTAGCCCTTATCCCGCGAACACCGGGGAGCTGTTTTTT	CASSQETSPYPANTGELFF
15	TRBV27	NA	TRBD1	TRBJ2-7	TGTGCCAGCAGTTCGCCGGGGACAGTCGTCTACGAGCAGTACTTC	CASSSPGTVVYEQYF
15	TRBV9	NA	NA	TRBJ1-2	TGTGCCAGCAGCGTAGAGCCAGGGGAAGCCTATGGCTACACCTTC	CASSVEPGEAYGYTF
15	TRBV6-5	NA	TRBD1	TRBJ2-7	TGTGCCAGCAGCCCCTGGACAGGTGAGGAATACGAGCAGTACTTC	CASSPWTGEEYEQYF
13	TRBV4-1	NA	NA	TRBJ2-7	TGCGCCAGCAGCCTGGACCTCTCCTACGAGCAGTACTTC	CASSLDLSYEQYF
13	TRBV18	NA	NA	TRBJ2-1	TGTGCCAGCTCACGGGGGTTTGGGAATGAGCAGTTCTTC	CASSRGFGNEQFF
11	TRBV19	few	TRBD1	TRBJ1-1	TGTGCCAGTAGTACACAGGGGGAAGCTTTCTTT	CASSTQGEAFF
15	TRBV27	NA	NA	TRBJ2-7	TGTGCCAGCAGTTTAAGGGACGGTAACCCCTACGAGCAGTACTTC	CASSLRDGNPYEQYF
16	TRBV30	NA	NA	TRBJ1-6	TGTGCCTGGAGTGTCCCAGGAAGGGTTCATAATTCACCCCTCCACTTT	CAWSVPGRVHNSPLHF
15	TRBV11-2	NA	NA	TRBJ2-5	TGTGCCAGCAGCAGGACTTGGGGCGCACCCGAGACCCAGTACTTC	CASSRTWGAPETQYF